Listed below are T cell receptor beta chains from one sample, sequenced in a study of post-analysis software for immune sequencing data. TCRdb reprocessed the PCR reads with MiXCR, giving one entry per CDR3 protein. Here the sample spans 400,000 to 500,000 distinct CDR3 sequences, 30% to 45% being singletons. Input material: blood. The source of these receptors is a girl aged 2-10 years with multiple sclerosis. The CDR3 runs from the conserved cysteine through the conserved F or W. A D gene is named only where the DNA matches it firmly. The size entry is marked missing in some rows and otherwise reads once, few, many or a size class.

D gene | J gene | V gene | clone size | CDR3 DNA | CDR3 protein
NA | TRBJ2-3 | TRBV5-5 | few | TGTGCCAGCAGCTTGCGGCCGTCGAGGGCAGATACGCAGTATTTT | CASSLRPSRADTQYF
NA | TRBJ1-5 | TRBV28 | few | TGTGCCAGCAGTTTGGGCAGTAGCAATCAGCCCCAGCATTTT | CASSLGSSNQPQHF
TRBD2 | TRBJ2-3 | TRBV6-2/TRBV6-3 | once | TGTGCCAGCAGTTACCCGCCTTTTCAACCTAGCGGCGCTAGCACAGATACGCAGTATTTT | CASSYPPFQPSGASTDTQYF
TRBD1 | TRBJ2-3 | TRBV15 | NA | TGTGCCACCAGCAGTTCGGACAGGGTTTATTCGGGCACAGATACGCAGTATTTT | CATSSSDRVYSGTDTQYF
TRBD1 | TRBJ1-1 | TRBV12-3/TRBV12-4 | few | TGTGCCAGCAGTTCGACAGGGAAGTACACTGAAGCTTTCTTT | CASSSTGKYTEAFF
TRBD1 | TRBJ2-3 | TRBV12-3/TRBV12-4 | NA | TGTGCCAGCACCGCACAGGGGACAGATACGCAGTATTTT | CASTAQGTDTQYF
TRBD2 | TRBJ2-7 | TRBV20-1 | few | TGCAGTACTAGCGGGAGCTCCTACGAGCAGTACTTC | CSTSGSSYEQYF
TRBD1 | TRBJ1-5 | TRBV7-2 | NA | TGTGCCAGCAGCCGCGGACAGGGCACTCAGCCCCAGCATTTT | CASSRGQGTQPQHF
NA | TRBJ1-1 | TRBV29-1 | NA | TGCAGCGTTGCCAGGGCGAACACTGAAGCTTTCTTT | CSVARANTEAFF
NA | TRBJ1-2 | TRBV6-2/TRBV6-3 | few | TGTGCCAGCGGGCGGGGAGGCTATGGCTACACCTTC | CASGRGGYGYTF
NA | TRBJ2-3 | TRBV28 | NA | TGTGCCAGCACCGCGGGCACAGATACGCAGTATTTT | CASTAGTDTQYF
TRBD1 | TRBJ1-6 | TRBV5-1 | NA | TGCGCCAGCAGCACCGGACAGGGAGTCGGTTCACCCCTCCACTTT | CASSTGQGVGSPLHF
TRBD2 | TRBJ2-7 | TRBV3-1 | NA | TGTGCCAGCAGCCATGAACCCCCCGGACTAGCGGGGGGATCCTACGAGCAGTACTTC | CASSHEPPGLAGGSYEQYF
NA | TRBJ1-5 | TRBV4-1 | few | TGCGCCAGCAGCCAAAAGGACGCCAAAGGGAATCAGCCCCAGCATTTT | CASSQKDAKGNQPQHF
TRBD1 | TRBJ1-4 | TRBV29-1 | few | TGCAGCGTGCAGCGGGACAGGCTGAGACCAACTAATGAAAAACTGTTTTTT | CSVQRDRLRPTNEKLFF
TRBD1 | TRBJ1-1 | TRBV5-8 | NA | TGTGCCAGCAGCTTGTCAATGGGACAGGGGAGCTTGGAGGCTTTCTTT | CASSLSMGQGSLEAFF
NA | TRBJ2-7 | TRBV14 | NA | TGTGCCAGCAGCCCGGAACCTGGACAATCCGAGCAGTACTTC | CASSPEPGQSEQYF
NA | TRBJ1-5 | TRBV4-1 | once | TGCGCCAGCAGCCCGGGACACGTAAATCAGCCCCAGCATTTT | CASSPGHVNQPQHF
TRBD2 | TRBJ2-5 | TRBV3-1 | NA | TGTGCCAGCAGCCAAGTTGTAGCGGGCGGGGAGACCCAGTACTTC | CASSQVVAGGETQYF
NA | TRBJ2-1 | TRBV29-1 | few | TGCAGCGTTGTTCCTACCACGTACAATGAGCAGTTCTTC | CSVVPTTYNEQFF
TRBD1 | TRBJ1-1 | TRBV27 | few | TGTGCCAGCAGTCGCAACAGGGGTGGGACTGAAGCTTTCTTT | CASSRNRGGTEAFF
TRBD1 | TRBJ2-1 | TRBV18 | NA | TGTGCCAGCTCCTGGACAGGGTATCCTTTTGAGCAGTTCTTC | CASSWTGYPFEQFF
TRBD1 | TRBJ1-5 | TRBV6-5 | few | TGTGCCAGCAGTTACTCGGGACAGGACAATCAGCCCCAGCATTTT | CASSYSGQDNQPQHF
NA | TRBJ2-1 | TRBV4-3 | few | TGCGCCAGCAGCACATCCGGGGTCTCGCGGAATGAGCAGTTCTTC | CASSTSGVSRNEQFF
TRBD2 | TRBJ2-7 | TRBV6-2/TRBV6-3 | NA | TGTGCCAGCAGCCCTATAGGGGACTACAGCTACGAGCAGTACTTC | CASSPIGDYSYEQYF
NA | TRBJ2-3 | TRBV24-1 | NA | TGTGCCACCAGTGATTTGCAGAGGCAGGGAGAAGATACGCAGTATTTT | CATSDLQRQGEDTQYF
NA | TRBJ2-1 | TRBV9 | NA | TGTGCCAGCAGCGTAGGTTCAGGGAGACGGAACAATGAGCAGTTCTTC | CASSVGSGRRNNEQFF
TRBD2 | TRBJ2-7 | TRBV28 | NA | TGTGCCAGCAGTGGACTAGCGGGAGGGCTTAGCTCCTACGAGCAGTACTTC | CASSGLAGGLSSYEQYF
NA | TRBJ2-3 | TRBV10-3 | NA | TGTGCCATCAGTGTAGGACAGAGGTTAAGCACAGATACGCAGTATTTT | CAISVGQRLSTDTQYF
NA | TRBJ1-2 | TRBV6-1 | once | TGTGCCAGCAGTGAAGTGCTGGGGGAAAGCTATGGCTACACCTTC | CASSEVLGESYGYTF
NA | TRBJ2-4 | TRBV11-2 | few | TGTGCCAGCAGCTCCATAGGACTCTACCAGGCCAAAAACATTCAGTACTTC | CASSSIGLYQAKNIQYF
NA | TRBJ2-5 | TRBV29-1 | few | TGCAGCGTTGCGGACAGAAAGCAAGAGACCCAGTACTTC | CSVADRKQETQYF
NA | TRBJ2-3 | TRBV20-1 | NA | TGCAGCCTTGGAAGCACAGATACGCAGTATTTT | CSLGSTDTQYF
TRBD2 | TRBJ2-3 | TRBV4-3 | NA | TGCGCCAGCAGCCAGGCTCCTTTAGCGGGAGTAACAGATACGCAGTATTTT | CASSQAPLAGVTDTQYF
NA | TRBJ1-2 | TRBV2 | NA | TGTGCCAGTAGTGAAATCTTGGGGGTGGACTATGGCTACACCTTC | CASSEILGVDYGYTF
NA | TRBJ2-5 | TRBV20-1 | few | TGCAGTGCGAGGGCCCGCCGAGGGACCCAGTACTTC | CSARARRGTQYF
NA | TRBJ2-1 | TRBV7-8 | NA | TGTGCCGCCGGATCACCCAGCGAGCATGAGCAGTTCTTC | CAAGSPSEHEQFF
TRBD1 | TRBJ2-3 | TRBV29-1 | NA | TGCAGCGTTGAATACTATCAGGGTCGTGGACAGGGAACAGATACGCAGTATTTT | CSVEYYQGRGQGTDTQYF